The 28 T cell receptor beta chains below all came from one sample that was sequenced in a study of cytomegalovirus exposure and HLA in healthy donors. A multiplex PCR was run with 60 Vbeta primers and 13 Jbeta primers. Sequencing used immunoSEQ multiplex PCR; TCRdb keeps in-frame clones, though not all of them. Of about 200,000 clones listed, around 83% are singletons. The sample comprised PBMCs. These TCRs come from a girl under 18 in good health and CMV-seronegative.

The chain employs TRBV9 and TRBJ2-3; D perhaps matches TRBD2 (6 bases). The CDR3 is 16 amino acids. Trimming removed 0 bases at V and 3 bases at J, with 14 bases between. The germline CDR1 and CDR2 sequences are SGDLS and YYNGEE. CDR3 nucleotides: TGTGCCAGCAGCGTAGGTGGCGGGGTGGGGACAGATACGCAGTATTTT. This sequence encodes CASSVGGGVGTDTQYF.

V is TRBV7-2 and J is TRBJ1-2; D unresolved. Germline CDR1 is SGHTA and CDR2 is FQGNSA. There are 11 residues in the CDR3. V gave up 5 bases and J gave up 4 bases, with 5 bases separating them. CDR3 sequence: CASSPGYGYTF. The CDR3 nucleotides are TGTGCCAGCAGCCCGGGCTATGGCTACACCTTC. The full variable domain, with the rest looked up from reference TRBV7-2 and TRBJ1-2, is GAGVSQSPSNKVTEKGKDVELRCDPISGHTALYWYRQSLGQGLEFLIYFQGNSAPDKSGLPSDRFSAERTGGSVSTLTIQRTQQEDSAVYLCASSPGYGYTFGSGTRLTVV.

This chain uses TRBV5-6 with TRBJ2-2, with TRBD2 matching 14 bases. V lost 4 bases to trimming and J lost 6 bases; unmatched junction nucleotides: 8. This CDR3 region has 17 residues. The germline CDR1 and CDR2 sequences are SGHDT and YYEEEE. The DNA of the CDR3 is TGTGCCAGCAGCCCCCGACTAGCGGGAGGGCCTCCCGGGGAGCTGTTTTTT. It yields the protein CASSPRLAGGPPGELFF. The full variable domain, completed using reference TRBV5-6 and TRBJ2-2, is DAGVTQSPTHLIKTRGQQVTLRCSPKSGHDTVSWYQQALGQGPQFIFQYYEEEERQRGNFPDRFSGHQFPNYSSELNVNALLLGDSALYLCASSPRLAGGPPGELFFGEGSRLTVL.

This clone has a single count. The chain recombines TRBV6-6 with TRBJ2-5; 9 bases match TRBD2. V dropped 2 bases and J dropped 3; count of bases not matched to a gene: 4. CDR1 is MNHNY and CDR2 is SVGAGI in the germline V gene (reference sequence). The length of the CDR3 is 15 residues. CDR3 in amino acids: CASSYGGGAKETQYF. CDR3 coding DNA: TGTGCCAGCAGTTACGGCGGGGGGGCCAAAGAGACCCAGTACTTC.

The chain employs TRBV5-1 and TRBJ2-3, with 9 positions matching TRBD1. Germline V gene lookup returns CDR1 SGHRS and CDR2 YFSETQ. CDR3 length: 15 residues. Losses at the gene ends were 3 bases for V and 5 bases for J; bases not matched to a gene: 7. The CDR3 sequence: CASSYGTGSGDTQYF. In DNA, the CDR3 is TGCGCCAGCAGCTATGGGACAGGGTCTGGAGATACGCAGTATTTT.

The chain uses TRBV5-1 and TRBJ1-2; D perhaps matches TRBD1 (5 bases). In germline, CDR1 is SGHRS, CDR2 YFSETQ. CDR3 size: 15 residues. V lost 4 bases and J lost 6, with 19 bases in between. Here the CDR3 reads CASSPNTGAPNGYTF. CDR3 sequence (DNA): TGCGCCAGCAGCCCGAACACAGGAGCTCCTAATGGCTACACCTTC.

This CDR3 reads CASTPWAGGPYEQYF. The CDR3 nucleotides are TGTGCCAGCACCCCGTGGGCGGGAGGGCCCTACGAGCAGTACTTC. The chain couples TRBV28 to TRBJ2-7; 9 nucleotides agree with TRBD2. The CDR3 has 15 amino acids. Germline loops: CDR1 MDHEN, CDR2 SYDVKM. After removal of 7 bases from V and 2 bases from J, the junction contained 9 bases not matched to a gene.

The chain is built from TRBV2 and TRBJ2-1, with D possibly matching TRBD2 (5 bases). Per the germline V gene, CDR1 is SNHLY and CDR2 is FYNNEI. The CDR3 is 15 residues long. V was shortened by 3 bases and J by 0 bases, with 9 bases between the two germline ends. CDR3 loop: CASSEEESSYNEQFF. The CDR3 nucleotides are TGTGCCAGCAGTGAGGAGGAAAGCTCCTACAATGAGCAGTTCTTC.

J is TRBJ1-1 and V is TRBV5-1; 9 nucleotides align to TRBD1. Per germline, CDR1 SGHRS and CDR2 YFSETQ. Trimming at V came to 0 bases and at J to 1 base, leaving 4 bases not matched to a gene. This CDR3 has 16 amino acids. This CDR3 is CASSLGDRAPNTEAFF. CDR3 in DNA: TGCGCCAGCAGCTTGGGGGACAGGGCTCCGAACACTGAAGCTTTCTTT.

J is TRBJ1-5 and V is TRBV5-5; TRBD1 matches at 8 bases. Trimming cost V 4 bases and J 3 bases; bases outside gene matches: 9. The CDR3 contains 16 residues. Germline CDR1 and CDR2: SGHKS and YYEKEE (reference sequence). This CDR3 is CASSPVPDRVNQPQHF. The CDR3 region has the DNA TGTGCCAGCAGCCCGGTTCCGGACAGGGTCAATCAGCCCCAGCATTTT.

The J gene is TRBJ2-7, the V gene TRBV2, with TRBD1 matching 9 bases. Germline CDR1 is SNHLY and CDR2 is FYNNEI. V lost 10 bases, J lost 4 bases, and 11 bases stayed unmatched. The CDR3 totals 14 residues. The CDR3 coding sequence is TGTGCCACGTACGACAGGGGGTTCTTGTACGAGCAGTACTTC. This gives the protein CATYDRGFLYEQYF.

This sequence joins TRBV7-7 and TRBJ2-7; TRBD1 matches 8 bases. The trim removed 5 bases at V and 2 bases at J, leaving 8 bases unmatched. CDR1 is SSHAT and CDR2 is FNYEAQ in the germline V gene (reference sequence). The CDR3 totals 15 residues. Here the CDR3 reads CASSHTGGPPYEQYF. The CDR3, as DNA: TGTGCCAGCAGCCATACAGGGGGTCCACCCTACGAGCAGTACTTC.

J is TRBJ1-2 and V is TRBV4-2; D perhaps matches TRBD1 (6 bases). Germline loops: CDR1 LGHNA, CDR2 YNFKEQ. The CDR3 has 13 amino acids. V lost 2 bases and J lost 10, with 14 bases in between. CDR3 region: CASSQSTGFDYTF. The CDR3 DNA reads TGTGCCAGCAGCCAATCTACAGGGTTCGACTACACCTTC.

A single count supports this clone. The gene calls are TRBV6-6 and TRBJ2-1, with 7 bases matching TRBD1. CDR1 is MNHNY, CDR2 SVGAGI, per germline (reference sequence). CDR3 length equals 14 residues. Trimming took 5 bases from V and 3 from J; bases not matched to a gene: 4. The CDR3, as DNA: TGTGCCAGCAGTAAGGGGGCCTTCTACAATGAGCAGTTCTTC. This gives the protein CASSKGAFYNEQFF.

This rearrangement joins TRBV5-4 to TRBJ2-5, with D tentatively TRBD2 (5 bases). The V and J ends lost 2 bases and 5 bases respectively, with 13 bases between them. The CDR3 spans 14 residues. Germline CDR1 is SGHNT and CDR2 is YYREEE (reference sequence). The CDR3 DNA follows: TGTGCCAGCAGCTTCGTCCAGGAGCGGGAGACCCAGTACTTC. This sequence encodes CASSFVQERETQYF.

The gene calls are TRBV7-3 and TRBJ2-1; 10 nucleotides align to TRBD2. Germline-derived CDR1 and CDR2 are SGHTA and FQGTGA. The CDR3 extends over 17 amino acids. V shed 2 bases, J shed 4 bases, and the junction held 8 bases outside the gene matches. The CDR3 is CASSLRGASGSYNEQFF. The CDR3 DNA sequence: TGTGCCAGCAGCTTACGCGGGGCTAGCGGGAGTTACAATGAGCAGTTCTTC.

With regard to this clone: The same CDR3 arises from other DNA sequences in this sample as well. The chain has TRBV7-9 and TRBJ2-3; possible D gene TRBD2, 6 bases. The germline V and J ends were trimmed by 0 bases and 5 bases, with 6 bases remaining between them. The germline CDR1 and CDR2 sequences are SEHNR and FQNEAQ (reference sequence). CDR3 size: 13 residues. The CDR3 coding sequence is TGTGCCAGCAGCTTAGCGGGGGGAGATACGCAGTATTTT. Translation: CASSLAGGDTQYF. The variable domain in full, with the rest retrieved from reference TRBV7-9 and TRBJ2-3, is DTGVSQNPRHKITKRGQNVTFRCDPISEHNRLYWYRQTLGQGPEFLTYFQNEAQLEKSRLLSDRFSAERPKGSFSTLEIQRTEQGDSAMYLCASSLAGGDTQYFGPGTRLTVL.

CDR3 sequence (DNA): TGTGCCAGCTCACCCCCGGACACCTTCGAAAAACTGTTTTTT. Protein: CASSPPDTFEKLFF. The chain carries TRBV18 and TRBJ1-4, with D possibly matching TRBD1 (5 bases). Germline V gene lookup returns CDR1 KGHSH and CDR2 LQKENI. The germline V and J ends were trimmed by 3 bases and 8 bases, with 13 bases remaining between them. The CDR3 loop spans 14 amino acids.

The chain combines TRBV5-1 with TRBJ2-5; D may be TRBD1 (5 bases). The DNA end is a closer match to TRBJ2-7, so the J assignment may be wrong. The germline CDR1 and CDR2 sequences are SGHRS and YFSETQ. The CDR3 is 15 amino acids. The CDR3 region has the DNA TGCGCCAGCAGCTCCCAGGGCTATAGCTCCTACGAGCAGTACTTC. This codes for CASSSQGYSSYEQYF.

The rearrangement uses TRBV29-1 and TRBJ1-2; perhaps TRBD1 as D (5 bases). Trimming removed 7 bases from V and 5 bases from J, with 17 bases in between. Germline V lookup: CDR1 SQVTM, CDR2 ANQGSEA. The CDR3 has 13 amino acids. The CDR3: CSALGHVGYGYTF. DNA of the CDR3: TGCAGCGCGTTAGGACATGTAGGTTATGGCTACACCTTC.

This clone turned up a few times. The genes are TRBV5-1 and TRBJ2-1; 9 positions agree with TRBD2. The CDR3 covers 15 residues. CDR1 is SGHRS and CDR2 is YFSETQ in the germline V gene. V dropped 0 bases and J dropped 10; count of bases not matched to a gene: 8. The CDR3 reads CASSLVAGGPREQFF. The CDR3 DNA sequence: TGCGCCAGCAGCTTGGTTGCGGGAGGGCCAAGAGAGCAGTTCTTC.

The V call is TRBV29-1, the J call TRBJ2-5; D not certain. Germline V gene data show CDR1 as SQVTM and CDR2 as ANQGSEA. The CDR3 totals 12 residues. V dropped 3 bases and J dropped 4 bases, with 9 bases sitting between them. The CDR3 here is CSVEPGGETQYF. In nucleotides, the CDR3 is TGCAGCGTTGAGCCAGGTGGAGAGACCCAGTACTTC.

V is TRBV5-8 and J is TRBJ2-1; no reliable D call. V was pared by 4 bases and J by 7 bases, with 18 bases between. CDR3 length: 15 residues. Germline V gene lookup returns CDR1 SGHTS and CDR2 YDEGEE. The CDR3 sequence: CASSHGRTPGNEQFF. CDR3 sequence (DNA): TGTGCCAGCAGCCACGGTCGAACTCCCGGGAATGAGCAGTTCTTC.

The chain carries TRBV5-4 and TRBJ2-2; 10 bases fit TRBD2. The trim removed 0 bases at V and 5 bases at J, leaving 4 bases unmatched. The CDR3 is 16 amino acids. Germline values: CDR1 SGHNT, CDR2 YYREEE (reference sequence). In DNA, the CDR3 is TGTGCCAGCAGCTTGGAAAGCGGGAGGGGAACCGGGGAGCTGTTTTTT. Protein product: CASSLESGRGTGELFF.

This chain links TRBV28 with TRBJ2-3, with 7 positions matching TRBD2. Germline-derived CDR1 and CDR2 are MDHEN and SYDVKM. This CDR3 is 15 amino acids long. V was clipped by 4 bases and J by 4 bases; unmatched bases: 8. CDR3 DNA: TGTGCCAGCAGTTCTGGGAGGGCATGGGCAGATACGCAGTATTTT. The encoded protein is CASSSGRAWADTQYF.

The chain carries TRBV27 and TRBJ2-7, with 11 bases identical to TRBD1. Trimming removed 5 bases from V and 4 bases from J; junction bases left unmatched: 4. This CDR3 comprises 14 residues. Per germline, CDR1 MNHEY and CDR2 SMNVEV (reference sequence). CDR3 loop: CASSVGTGGYEQYF. The CDR3 nucleotides are TGTGCCAGCAGTGTGGGGACAGGGGGTTACGAGCAGTACTTC.

The rearrangement joins TRBV28 to TRBJ2-7, with no clear D. V was clipped by 3 bases and J by 3 bases, with 9 bases between them. This CDR3 is 13 amino acids long. Per germline, CDR1 MDHEN and CDR2 SYDVKM. The DNA for the CDR3 is TGTGCCAGCAGTTTCAGGCGCAACTACGAGCAGTACTTC. Amino acids: CASSFRRNYEQYF.

This clone was seen more than once but under ten times. The sample carries other DNA sequences with the same CDR3. This sequence joins TRBV28 and TRBJ2-7; D remains unclear. CDR3 length: 10 residues. V was pared by 8 bases and J by 3 bases, with 5 bases between. Germline CDR1 reads MDHEN; CDR2 reads SYDVKM. The CDR3 bases are TGTGCCAGCGGCGGCTACGAGCAGTACTTC. Translating gives CASGGYEQYF.